Each of the 6 T cell receptor beta chains below was sequenced from the same sample in a study of early T cells in non-severe SARS-CoV-2 infection. TCRdb reanalysed the 5' RACE reads using MiXCR and keeps one entry per CDR3 protein. This sample has roughly 90,000 distinct CDR3 sequences, with 12% to 15% found just once. Material: whole blood. These receptor sequences come from an adult who was a healthcare worker with PCR-confirmed SARS-CoV-2 infection or an uninfected control (not recorded which).

As for this clonotype: At one end the junction does not follow the germline gene, possibly because of a read error. J is TRBJ1-1 and V is TRBV7-9; no definite D call. CDR1 and CDR2 from the germline V gene are SEHNR and FQNEAQ (reference sequence). CDR3 length equals 11 residues. CDR3 in DNA: TGTGCCAGCAGCTTAGGGGGTGAAACTTTCTTT. Its translation is CASSLGGETFF.

The chain couples TRBV29-1 to TRBJ2-1; the D is unclear. Trimming shortened V by 0 bases and J by 4 bases, and 4 bases separated the two germline ends. Germline-derived CDR1 and CDR2 are SQVTM and ANQGSEA. CDR3 size: 12 residues. The CDR3 sequence is CSVEDRYNEQFF. In DNA, the CDR3 is TGCAGCGTTGAAGATCGATACAATGAGCAGTTCTTC.

This clonotype was counted at least ten times. This sequence joins TRBV3-1 and TRBJ1-1; no clear D. With 1 base removed from V and 4 bases from J, the gap between germline ends came to 10 bases. Germline CDR1 and CDR2: LGHDT and YNNKEL (reference sequence). CDR3 length equals 14 residues. As DNA, the CDR3 is TGTGCCAGCAGCCAAGTGGCGGGTCGCACTGAAGCTTTCTTT. Encoded protein: CASSQVAGRTEAFF.

This clonotype was counted at least ten times. The V and J genes are TRBV6-6 and TRBJ1-6, with 10 bases identical to TRBD1. Losses at the gene ends were 6 bases for V and 7 bases for J; bases not matched to a gene: 9. The CDR3 has 16 residues. The germline CDR1 and CDR2 sequences are MNHNY and SVGAGI (reference sequence). For the CDR3, the DNA is TGTGCCAGCAGGAAAGAAGGACAGGGGGAGAATTCACCCCTCCACTTT. This sequence encodes CASRKEGQGENSPLHF.

As concerns this clonotype: This may be a read error: a much more frequent sequence differs by one nucleotide. V and J are TRBV5-4 and TRBJ2-5, with 9 bases identical to TRBD1. This CDR3 has 13 amino acids. The germline gives CDR1 SGHNT, CDR2 YYREEE (reference sequence). V shed 5 bases, J shed 3 bases, and the junction held 2 bases outside the gene matches. The CDR3, as DNA: TGTGCCAGCAGTTGGACAGGGGAAGAGACCCAGTACTTC. This translates into CASSWTGEETQYF.

The sample holds a few counts of this clonotype. The chain links TRBV10-1 to TRBJ2-7; 7 bases map to TRBD2. Germline assignment: CDR1 WNHNN and CDR2 SYGVQD (reference sequence). The V gene end was trimmed by 5 bases and the J gene end by 0 bases; junction bases not matched to a gene: 7. The length of the CDR3 is 15 residues. This chain's CDR3 is CASSNPGGGSYEQYF. The CDR3 DNA is TGCGCCAGCAGTAACCCCGGCGGGGGCTCCTACGAGCAGTACTTC.